A selection of T cell receptor beta chains follows, all from one sample in a study of graft-versus-host responses after intestinal transplantation. Generated by immunoSEQ multiplex PCR, the TCRdb table keeps only in-frame clones and is missing some. Among fewer than 45,000 clones, about 94% were seen once, and the ten largest hold about 0.72%. This material consisted of PBMCs, taken 16 days after intestinal transplant. The receptors come from a human patient who received an intestinal transplant, so some T cells may come from the graft donor. CDR3s include the opening cysteine and the closing phenylalanine or tryptophan. Each record gives: V gene, CDR3 length, J gene, CDR3 protein.

>TRBV9|15|TRBJ2-7
CASSVSGTPSYEQYF
>TRBV10-2|16|TRBJ2-1
CASSVHGRSSYNEQFF
>TRBV7-2|12|TRBJ2-7
CASSGTGDEQYF
>TRBV6-5|13|TRBJ1-2
CASSYSEGGGYTF
>TRBV15|17|TRBJ2-3
CATSRSPLSSSTDTQYF
>TRBV28|17|TRBJ1-1
CASSFLWGRLVNTEAFF
>TRBV7-2|14|TRBJ2-3
CASGKGFITDTQYF
>TRBV30|12|TRBJ2-7
CAWSPGGYEQYF
>TRBV7-6|14|TRBJ2-7
CASSRPGLADEQYF
>TRBV19|12|TRBJ1-2
CASSSSPYGYTF
>TRBV2|17|TRBJ2-2
CASSEGLAGGVDGELFF
>TRBV11-2|15|TRBJ2-7
CASSSAGTSANMQYF
>TRBV7-6|14|TRBJ2-1
CASSLGSAGGPGLF
>TRBV7-9|14|TRBJ2-5
CASSLGGAQETQYF
>TRBV7-8|16|TRBJ2-3
CASSLAQEQGTDTQYF
>TRBV7-3|13|TRBJ2-1
CASGGPNYNEQFF
>TRBV5-4|14|TRBJ2-5
CASSLTGEGETQYF
>TRBV7-9|13|TRBJ1-1
CASSFTGDTEAFF
>TRBV5-8|11|TRBJ2-7
CASSLVNEQYF
>TRBV4-3|15|TRBJ2-2
CASSQDEGGAGELFF
>TRBV5-1|11|TRBJ2-7
CASSLDGSSHF
>TRBV7-9|17|TRBJ2-5
CASSPTGLAGAQETQYF
>TRBV27|13|TRBJ2-7
CASSLIREYEQYF
>TRBV30|13|TRBJ2-7
CAWSGVTPYEQYF
>TRBV30|14|TRBJ1-4
CAWGQGRTNEKLFF
>TRBV7-6|14|TRBJ2-5
CASSPWTGGETQYF
>TRBV27|13|TRBJ2-7
CASSRPTSYEQYF
>TRBV28|14|TRBJ1-2
CASSFQGGRDGYTF
>TRBV6-5|13|TRBJ1-5
CASSTGQRQPQHF
>TRBV2|14|TRBJ2-7
CASSVGDRGIEQYF
>TRBV6-5|15|TRBJ2-4
CASSYSYETTHIQYF
>TRBV6-5|13|TRBJ2-1
CASSHGTSNEQFF
>TRBV9|14|TRBJ2-7
CASSVASGSYEQYF
>TRBV4-3|15|TRBJ2-3
CASSQGTSGADTQYF
>TRBV7-9|12|TRBJ1-1
CASHGVPSDAFF
>TRBV28|15|TRBJ2-7
CASSFMGQGFDEQYF
>TRBV28|15|TRBJ2-7
CASSLGTGVPNEQYF
>TRBV7-9|15|TRBJ2-7
CASSLAGGPSYEQYF
>TRBV30|15|TRBJ2-7
CAWSAGTGVLKGQYF
>TRBV27|13|TRBJ1-2
CASSPPGSYGYTF
>TRBV11-2|15|TRBJ2-7
CASSLSKAGLYEQYF